This entry lists 11 T cell receptor beta chains sequenced from one sample in a study of cytomegalovirus exposure and HLA in healthy donors. The primer mix had 60 Vbeta and 13 Jbeta primers. Measured with immunoSEQ multiplex PCR; TCRdb has only the in-frame clones, and not every one. The table shows 150,000 to 200,000 clones, with 80% to 90% occurring only once. Sequencing used PBMCs. The receptors were sampled from a woman between 18 and 30 years old in good health and CMV-seropositive.

This sequence joins TRBV6-5 and TRBJ1-1; no clear D gene. Trimming left V 2 bases short and J 1 base short, with 8 bases between. The germline CDR1 and CDR2 sequences are MNHEY and SVGAGI. The CDR3 is 14 amino acids. The CDR3 DNA sequence: TGTGCCAGCAGTTACAGCCCCGCGAACACTGAAGCTTTCTTT. Protein product: CASSYSPANTEAFF.

The chain joins TRBV6-5 to TRBJ2-5; 8 nucleotides line up with TRBD2. CDR3 length: 12 amino acids. J was trimmed by 7 bases and V by 6 bases; bases with no gene match: 4. The germline V gene has CDR1 MNHEY and CDR2 SVGAGI. CDR3 sequence reads: CASRGSGMTQYF. The CDR3 nucleotides are TGTGCCAGCAGAGGTAGCGGGATGACCCAGTACTTC.

Written as DNA, the CDR3 is TGTGCCAGCAGTGTTCAGGCGCCGTATAATTCACCCCTCCACTTT. It encodes CASSVQAPYNSPLHF. The gene calls are TRBV2 and TRBJ1-6; D is uncertain. CDR3 length: 15 amino acids. V dropped 4 bases and J dropped 4 bases, with 11 bases sitting between them. Germline CDR1 SNHLY, CDR2 FYNNEI.

The chain links TRBV25-1 to TRBJ1-4; 7 bases map to TRBD1. Germline CDR1 reads MGHDK; CDR2 reads SYGVNS. The CDR3 loop spans 16 amino acids. V dropped 0 bases and J dropped 8; count of bases not matched to a gene: 9. The CDR3 DNA reads as TGTGCCAGCAGTGAATATCGGGCAGGGGGTCACGAAAAACTGTTTTTT. Its translation: CASSEYRAGGHEKLFF.

This chain joins TRBV7-9 and TRBJ2-7, with D possibly being TRBD2 (7 bases). CDR3 length: 15 amino acids. Germline V gene lookup returns CDR1 SEHNR and CDR2 FQNEAQ (reference sequence). V was shortened by 1 base and J by 0 bases, with 10 bases between the two germline ends. CDR3 residues: CASSLVRGGSYEQYF. The CDR3 nucleotides read TGTGCCAGCAGCTTAGTTAGGGGGGGCTCCTACGAGCAGTACTTC.

This clone was seen only once. The chain is built from TRBV7-8 and TRBJ2-1; TRBD2 is a possible D gene (5 bases). Germline-derived CDR1 and CDR2 are SGHVS and FQNEAQ. Trimming left V 5 bases short and J 4 bases short, with 15 bases between. The CDR3 contains 15 residues. CDR3 protein: CASSPLGVQYNEQFF. CDR3 DNA sequence: TGTGCCAGCAGCCCCCTCGGGGTTCAGTACAATGAGCAGTTCTTC.

The DNA for the CDR3 is TGCGCCAGCAGCCGATTGCCGGGACAGGGATACAATGAGCAGTTCTTC. It is translated as CASSRLPGQGYNEQFF. The chain joins TRBV4-3 to TRBJ2-1; 9 nucleotides line up with TRBD1. In germline, CDR1 is LGHNA, CDR2 YSLEER. V gave up 4 bases and J gave up 4 bases; unmatched junction bases: 8. This CDR3 contains 16 residues.

This sequence joins TRBV13 and TRBJ1-5, with D hard to call. The ends were cut back, 0 bases at V and 4 bases at J, with 7 bases in the middle. Per the germline V gene, CDR1 is PRHDT and CDR2 is FYEKMQ (reference sequence). The CDR3 runs 14 residues. CDR3 DNA sequence: TGTGCCAGCAGCTTAGGCCAATCAAATCAGCCCCAGCATTTT. As protein: CASSLGQSNQPQHF. Together with reference TRBV13 and TRBJ1-5, the CDR3 gives the full variable domain: AAGVIQSPRHLIKEKRETATLKCYPIPRHDTVYWYQQGPGQDPQFLISFYEKMQSDKGSIPDRFSAQQFSDYHSELNMSSLELGDSALYFCASSLGQSNQPQHFGDGTRLSIL.

The chain uses TRBV29-1 and TRBJ2-7, with D possibly TRBD2 on 6 matching bases. V lost 7 bases and J lost 5, with 24 bases in between. The CDR3 runs to 15 residues. Per the germline V gene, CDR1 is SQVTM and CDR2 is ANQGSEA. The CDR3 protein is CSATLSPGRSDEQYF. CDR3 nucleotide sequence: TGCAGCGCAACCCTGTCGCCAGGGAGGTCCGACGAGCAGTACTTC.

V gene TRBV6-1 combines with J gene TRBJ1-5, with TRBD1 as a possible D gene (5 bases). The CDR3 sequence is 14 residues long. Germline-derived CDR1 and CDR2 are MNHNS and SASEGT. Trimming shortened V by 7 bases and J by 5 bases, and 15 bases separated the two germline ends. CDR3 DNA: TGTGCCAGCACGCTCCAGGGATTCGATCAGCCCCAGCATTTT. It translates to CASTLQGFDQPQHF.

This chain links TRBV5-1 with TRBJ2-1; 10 bases are shared with TRBD1. CDR1 and CDR2 (germline): SGHRS, YFSETQ. V was pared by 4 bases and J by 8 bases, with 12 bases of the junction left unmatched. The CDR3 has 16 residues. The CDR3 nucleotides read TGCGCCAGCAGCCTCAAGAGACAGGGGGCGGGCTATGAGCAGTTCTTC. It is translated as CASSLKRQGAGYEQFF.